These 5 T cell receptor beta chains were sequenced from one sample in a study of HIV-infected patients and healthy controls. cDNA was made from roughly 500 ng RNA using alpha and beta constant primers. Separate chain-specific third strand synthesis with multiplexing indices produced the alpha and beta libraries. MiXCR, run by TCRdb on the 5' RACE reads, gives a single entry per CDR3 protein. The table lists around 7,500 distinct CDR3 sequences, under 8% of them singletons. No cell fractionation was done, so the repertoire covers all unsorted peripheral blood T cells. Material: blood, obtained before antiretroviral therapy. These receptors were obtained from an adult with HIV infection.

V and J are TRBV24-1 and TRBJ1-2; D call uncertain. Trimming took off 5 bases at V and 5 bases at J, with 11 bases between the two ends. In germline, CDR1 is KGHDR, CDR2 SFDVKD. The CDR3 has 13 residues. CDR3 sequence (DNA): TGTGCCACCAGTGGTGGGTCTACTTATGGCTACACCTTC. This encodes CATSGGSTYGYTF.

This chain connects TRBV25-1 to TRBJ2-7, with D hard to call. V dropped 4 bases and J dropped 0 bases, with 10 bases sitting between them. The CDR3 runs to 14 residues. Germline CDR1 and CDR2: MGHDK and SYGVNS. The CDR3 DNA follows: TGTGCCAGCAGTGTAGGACGGTTCTCCTACGAGCAGTACTTC. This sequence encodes CASSVGRFSYEQYF.

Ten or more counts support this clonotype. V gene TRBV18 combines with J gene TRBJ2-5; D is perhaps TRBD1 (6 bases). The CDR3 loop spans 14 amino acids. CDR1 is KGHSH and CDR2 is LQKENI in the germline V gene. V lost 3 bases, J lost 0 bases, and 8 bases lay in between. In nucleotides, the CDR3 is TGTGCCAGCTCACCCCGGGACAACCAAGAGACCCAGTACTTC. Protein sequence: CASSPRDNQETQYF.

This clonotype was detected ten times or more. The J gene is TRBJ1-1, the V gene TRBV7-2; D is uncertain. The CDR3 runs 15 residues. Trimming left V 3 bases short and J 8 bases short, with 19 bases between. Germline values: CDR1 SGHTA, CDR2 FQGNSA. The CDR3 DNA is TGTGCCAGCAGCTTTACTACTCTAGGCGGGGAGGAAGCTTTCTTT. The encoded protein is CASSFTTLGGEEAFF.

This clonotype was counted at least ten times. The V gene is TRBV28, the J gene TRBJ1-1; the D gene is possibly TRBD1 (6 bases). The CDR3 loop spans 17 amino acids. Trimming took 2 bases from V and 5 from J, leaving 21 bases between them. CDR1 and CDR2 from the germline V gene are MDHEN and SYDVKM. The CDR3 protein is CASSLGGTTGKWTEAFF. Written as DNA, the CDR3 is TGTGCCAGCAGTTTAGGGGGGACTACAGGGAAGTGGACTGAAGCTTTCTTT.